Below, one T cell receptor beta chain is given with its context. The data are from a study of technical replicates of blood from a handful of donors. V was pared by 0 bases and J by 2 bases, with 12 bases between. CDR1 and CDR2 from the germline V gene are SGHNT and YYREEE (reference sequence). This CDR3 spans 15 amino acids. TCRdb's table, derived via immunoSEQ multiplex PCR, lists solely in-frame clones and lacks some. The table includes 79,000 or so clones, 80% to 95% detected once. The rearrangement links TRBV5-4 to TRBJ2-7, with D possibly matching TRBD2 (5 bases). The TCR sequence derives from a human donor in good health. Sequenced input: T cells isolated from PBMCs. Written as DNA, the CDR3 is TGTGCCAGCAGCTTGGGGCTAGCACCCGCCTACGAGCAGTACTTC. Its translation is CASSLGLAPAYEQYF.